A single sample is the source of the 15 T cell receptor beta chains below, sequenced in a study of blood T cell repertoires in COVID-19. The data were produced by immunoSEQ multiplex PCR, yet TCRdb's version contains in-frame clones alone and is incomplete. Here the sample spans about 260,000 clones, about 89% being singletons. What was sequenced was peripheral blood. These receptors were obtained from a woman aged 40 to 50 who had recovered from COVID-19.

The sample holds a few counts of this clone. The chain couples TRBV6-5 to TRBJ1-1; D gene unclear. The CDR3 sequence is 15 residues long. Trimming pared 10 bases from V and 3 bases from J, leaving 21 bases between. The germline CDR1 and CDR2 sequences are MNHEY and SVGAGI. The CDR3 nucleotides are TGTGCCAACCCCACCCCTATCGTTCACCACACTGAAGCTTTCTTT. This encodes CANPTPIVHHTEAFF.

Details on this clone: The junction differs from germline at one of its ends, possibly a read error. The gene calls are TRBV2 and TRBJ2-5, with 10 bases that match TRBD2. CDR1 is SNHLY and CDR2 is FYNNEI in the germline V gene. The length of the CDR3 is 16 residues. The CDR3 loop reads CASSEVPLAGVGTQYF. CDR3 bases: TGTGCCAGCAGCGAAGTTCCGCTAGCGGGGGTCGGGACCCAGTACTTC.

CDR3 sequence reads: CARKGAGGEETQYF. The CDR3 DNA sequence: TGTGCCCGTAAAGGGGCTGGGGGGGAAGAGACCCAGTACTTC. V is TRBV5-3 and J is TRBJ2-5; 7 nucleotides line up with TRBD2. TRBV5-3 is an ORF; its function is uncertain. V shed 10 bases, J shed 3 bases, and the junction held 12 bases outside the gene matches. The CDR3 runs to 14 residues.

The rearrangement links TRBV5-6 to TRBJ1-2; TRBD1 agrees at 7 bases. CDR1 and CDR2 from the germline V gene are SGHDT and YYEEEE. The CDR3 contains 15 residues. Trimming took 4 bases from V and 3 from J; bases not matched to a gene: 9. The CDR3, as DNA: TGTGCCAGCAGCCCCAGGGGGAGGTCTTACTATGGCTACACCTTC. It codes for CASSPRGRSYYGYTF.

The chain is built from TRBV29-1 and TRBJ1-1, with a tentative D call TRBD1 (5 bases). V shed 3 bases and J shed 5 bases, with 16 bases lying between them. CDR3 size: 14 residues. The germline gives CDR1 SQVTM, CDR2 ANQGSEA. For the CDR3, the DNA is TGCAGCGTTGAGCCGACAGCCGGATTGACTGAAGCTTTCTTT. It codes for CSVEPTAGLTEAFF. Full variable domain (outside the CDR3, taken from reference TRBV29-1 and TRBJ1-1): SAVISQKPSRDICQRGTSLTIQCQVDSQVTMMFWYRQQPGQSLTLIATANQGSEATYESGFVIDKFPISRPNLTFSTLTVSNMSPEDSSIYLCSVEPTAGLTEAFFGQGTRLTVV.

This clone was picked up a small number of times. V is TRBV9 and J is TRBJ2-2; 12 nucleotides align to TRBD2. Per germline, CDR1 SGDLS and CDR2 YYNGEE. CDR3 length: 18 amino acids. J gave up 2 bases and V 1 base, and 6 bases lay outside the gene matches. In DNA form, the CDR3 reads TGTGCCAGCAGCGTACCCGCTAGCGGGGGGGCTAACACCGGGGAGCTGTTTTTT. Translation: CASSVPASGGANTGELFF.

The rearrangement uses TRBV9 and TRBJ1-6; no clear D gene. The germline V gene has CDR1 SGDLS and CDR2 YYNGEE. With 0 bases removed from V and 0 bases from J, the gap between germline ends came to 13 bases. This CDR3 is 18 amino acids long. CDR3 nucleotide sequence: TGTGCCAGCAGCGTAGTTATGCGGTGGAGCTCCTATAATTCACCCCTCCACTTT. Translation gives CASSVVMRWSSYNSPLHF.

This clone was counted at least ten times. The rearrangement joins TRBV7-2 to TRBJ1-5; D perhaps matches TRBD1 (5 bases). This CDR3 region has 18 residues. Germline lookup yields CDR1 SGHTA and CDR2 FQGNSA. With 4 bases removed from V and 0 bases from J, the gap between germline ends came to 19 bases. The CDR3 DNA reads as TGTGCCAGCAGCTCGGGGGGGGTTTCCCTCGGTAGCAATCAGCCCCAGCATTTT. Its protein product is CASSSGGVSLGSNQPQHF.

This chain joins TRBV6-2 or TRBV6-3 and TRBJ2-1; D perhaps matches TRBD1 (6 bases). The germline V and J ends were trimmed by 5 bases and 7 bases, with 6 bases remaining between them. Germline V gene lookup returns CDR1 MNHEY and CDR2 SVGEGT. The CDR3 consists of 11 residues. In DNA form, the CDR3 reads TGTGCCAGCAGTCAGGGGAATGAGCAGTTCTTC. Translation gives CASSQGNEQFF.

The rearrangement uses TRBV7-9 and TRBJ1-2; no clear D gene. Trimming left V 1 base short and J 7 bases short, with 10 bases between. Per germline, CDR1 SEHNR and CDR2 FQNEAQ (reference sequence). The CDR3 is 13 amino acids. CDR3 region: CASSLELGGGYTF. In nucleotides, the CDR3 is TGTGCCAGCAGCTTAGAGCTAGGCGGTGGCTACACCTTC.

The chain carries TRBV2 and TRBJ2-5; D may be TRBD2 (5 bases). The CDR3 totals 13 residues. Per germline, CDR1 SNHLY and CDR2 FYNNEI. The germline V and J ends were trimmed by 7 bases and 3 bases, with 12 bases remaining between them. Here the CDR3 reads CASTLEAEETQYF. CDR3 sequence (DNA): TGTGCCAGCACCCTGGAGGCGGAAGAGACCCAGTACTTC.

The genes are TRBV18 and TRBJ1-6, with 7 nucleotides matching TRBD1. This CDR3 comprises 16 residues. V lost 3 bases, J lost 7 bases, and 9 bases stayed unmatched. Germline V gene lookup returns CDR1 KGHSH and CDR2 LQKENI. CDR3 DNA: TGTGCCAGCTCACCCTTTTCCGGGACAGCCAATTCACCCCTCCACTTT. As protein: CASSPFSGTANSPLHF. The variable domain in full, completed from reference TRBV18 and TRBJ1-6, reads NAGVMQNPRHLVRRRGQEARLRCSPMKGHSHVYWYRQLPEEGLKFMVYLQKENIIDESGMPKERFSAEFPKEGPSILRIQQVVRGDSAAYFCASSPFSGTANSPLHFGNGTRLTVT.

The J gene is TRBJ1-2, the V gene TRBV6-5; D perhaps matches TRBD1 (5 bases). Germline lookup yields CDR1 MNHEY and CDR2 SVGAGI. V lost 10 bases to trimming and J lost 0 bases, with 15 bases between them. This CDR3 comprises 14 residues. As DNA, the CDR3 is TGTGCCACCGGGGGTGCAGAAGCTAACTATGGCTACACCTTC. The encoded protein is CATGGAEANYGYTF.

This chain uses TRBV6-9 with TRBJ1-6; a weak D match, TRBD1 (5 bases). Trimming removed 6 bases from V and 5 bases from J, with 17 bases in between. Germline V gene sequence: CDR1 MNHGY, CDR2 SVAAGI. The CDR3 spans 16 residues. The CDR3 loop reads CASRKPRTPNNSPLHF. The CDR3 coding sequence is TGTGCCAGCAGAAAGCCCAGGACACCAAATAATTCACCCCTCCACTTT.

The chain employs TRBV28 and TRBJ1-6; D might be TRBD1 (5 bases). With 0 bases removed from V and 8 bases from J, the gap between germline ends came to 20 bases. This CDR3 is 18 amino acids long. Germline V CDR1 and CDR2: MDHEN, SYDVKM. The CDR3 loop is CASSLWPRGGRLDSPLHF. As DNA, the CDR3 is TGTGCCAGCAGTTTATGGCCCCGTGGGGGGAGGCTGGATTCACCCCTCCACTTT. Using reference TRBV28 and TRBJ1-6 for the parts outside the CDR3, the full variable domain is DVKVTQSSRYLVKRTGEKVFLECVQDMDHENMFWYRQDPGLGLRLIYFSYDVKMKEKGDIPEGYSVSREKKERFSLILESASTNQTSMYLCASSLWPRGGRLDSPLHFGNGTRLTVT.